The next 19 T cell receptor beta chains were all read from a single sample in a study of blood T cell repertoires in COVID-19. TCRdb's copy holds only in-frame clones and misses some; the assay was immunoSEQ multiplex PCR. The sample contains 37,000 or so clones, more than 70% of which appear only once. The sample was peripheral blood. The receptors come from a man aged 60-69 years with acute or convalescent COVID-19.

The count of this clone is one. The chain is built from TRBV7-2 and TRBJ2-3; TRBD2 matches at 7 bases. V lost 1 base to trimming and J lost 1 base; unmatched junction nucleotides: 2. The germline CDR1 and CDR2 sequences are SGHTA and FQGNSA. This CDR3 has 15 residues. The CDR3 is CASSLGLAGTDTQYF. The CDR3 bases are TGTGCCAGCAGCTTAGGGCTAGCGGGCACAGATACGCAGTATTTT.

The genes are TRBV6-4 and TRBJ2-1; weak D call: TRBD1 (6 bases). This CDR3 comprises 14 residues. Germline V gives CDR1 MRHNA, CDR2 SNTAGT. The V end lost 5 bases, the J end lost 6 bases, and 14 bases lay between the germline ends. The CDR3 DNA reads TGTGCCAGCAGTTTGGAGGACAGATCCAATGAGCAGTTCTTC. Translated: CASSLEDRSNEQFF.

This chain links TRBV5-4 with TRBJ2-7; 7 bases align to TRBD1. V lost 0 bases to trimming and J lost 3 bases; unmatched junction nucleotides: 0. Germline loops: CDR1 SGHNT, CDR2 YYREEE (reference sequence). The CDR3 spans 13 residues. The CDR3 bases are TGTGCCAGCAGCTTGGACAGGGGCTACGAGCAGTACTTC. This sequence encodes CASSLDRGYEQYF.

The genes are TRBV24-1 and TRBJ2-3; TRBD1 agrees at 8 bases. The germline V gene encodes CDR1 KGHDR and CDR2 SFDVKD. The CDR3 sequence is 16 residues long. V gave up 2 bases and J gave up 2 bases; unmatched junction bases: 5. CDR3 residues: CATSDWDRTSTDTQYF. The CDR3 DNA reads as TGTGCCACCAGTGATTGGGACAGGACTTCCACAGATACGCAGTATTTT.

The chain uses TRBV2 and TRBJ1-5; TRBD1 matches at 9 bases. The CDR3 loop spans 15 amino acids. Germline V gene sequence: CDR1 SNHLY, CDR2 FYNNEI. The V segment lost 6 bases and the J segment 5 bases; nucleotides outside the gene matches: 8. CDR3 region: CASSADRGGYQPQHF. DNA of the CDR3: TGTGCCAGCAGCGCGGACAGGGGAGGGTATCAGCCCCAGCATTTT.

In DNA, the CDR3 is TGTGCCACCAGTGATTTGGGGACGGAGGGACGCAATGAGCAGTTCTTC. Protein sequence: CATSDLGTEGRNEQFF. V and J are TRBV24-1 and TRBJ2-1; TRBD2 is a possible D gene (6 bases). Germline CDR1 is KGHDR and CDR2 is SFDVKD. The V gene lost 0 bases and the J gene lost 6 bases, with 14 bases spanning the gap. There are 16 residues in the CDR3.

The rearrangement joins TRBV18 to TRBJ1-2, with TRBD1 matching over 8 bases. This CDR3 is 13 amino acids long. The germline CDR1 and CDR2 sequences are KGHSH and LQKENI. V lost 6 bases, J lost 7 bases, and 7 bases stayed unmatched. CDR3 sequence reads: CASSPDRDFGYTF. CDR3 coding DNA: TGTGCCAGCTCTCCGGACAGGGACTTTGGCTACACCTTC.

The chain joins TRBV6-5 to TRBJ1-2; 7 bases align to TRBD1. The CDR3 is 14 amino acids. Germline V gene data show CDR1 as MNHEY and CDR2 as SVGAGI. V lost 6 bases and J lost 4; bases outside the gene matches: 8. The CDR3 region has the DNA TGTGCCAGCAGCTTGCGACAGGGAGGCTATGGCTACACCTTC. This sequence encodes CASSLRQGGYGYTF.

In this sample, this clone turned up once. The chain combines TRBV7-9 with TRBJ2-5, with TRBD1 as a possible D gene (6 bases). Trimming removed 8 bases at V and 5 bases at J, with 18 bases between. The CDR3 is made up of 14 amino acids. Per the germline V gene, CDR1 is SEHNR and CDR2 is FQNEAQ (reference sequence). In DNA form, the CDR3 reads TGTGCCAGCGGACAGATAACCCTTCACGAGACCCAGTACTTC. The encoded protein is CASGQITLHETQYF.

Details on this clone: The junction departs from germline at one end; a sequencing error may be responsible. The rearrangement joins TRBV6-1 to TRBJ1-6; D might be TRBD1 (6 bases). Per the germline V gene, CDR1 is MNHNS and CDR2 is SASEGT. The CDR3 is 15 amino acids. The CDR3 DNA sequence: TGTGCCAGCAGCGAAGCGGGGGCCGGTAATTCACCCCTCCACTTT. Protein sequence: CASSEAGAGNSPLHF.

The chain links TRBV28 to TRBJ2-1, with 7 bases fitting TRBD2. The CDR3 runs 15 residues. Germline V gives CDR1 MDHEN, CDR2 SYDVKM. The V gene end was trimmed by 3 bases and the J gene end by 8 bases; junction bases not matched to a gene: 10. CDR3 nucleotide sequence: TGTGCCAGCAGTTTCGGTCTAGCGGTACTCGATGAGCAGTTCTTC. It translates to CASSFGLAVLDEQFF.

The rearrangement uses TRBV6-6 and TRBJ1-5; 11 bases line up with TRBD1. The trim removed 6 bases at V and 6 bases at J, leaving 10 bases unmatched. CDR1 is MNHNY, CDR2 SVGAGI, per germline (reference sequence). This CDR3 spans 16 amino acids. CDR3 sequence: CASSRSGTGGGQPQHF. The CDR3, as DNA: TGTGCCAGCAGCCGCTCCGGGACAGGGGGAGGTCAGCCCCAGCATTTT.

The chain links TRBV19 to TRBJ2-3, with 7 bases aligning to TRBD2. CDR3 length: 16 residues. V was pared by 1 base and J by 5 bases, with 9 bases of the junction left unmatched. Germline V CDR1 and CDR2: LNHDA, SQIVND (reference sequence). CDR3 region: CASSIARGGRGDTQYF. The DNA of the CDR3 is TGTGCCAGTAGTATAGCCCGGGGAGGGAGAGGAGATACGCAGTATTTT.

The gene calls are TRBV5-4 and TRBJ1-2; 9 bases agree with TRBD1. This CDR3 spans 15 amino acids. From germline, CDR1 is SGHNT and CDR2 YYREEE (reference sequence). V lost 0 bases and J lost 4; bases outside the gene matches: 4. The DNA of the CDR3 is TGTGCCAGCAGCTTGGAGGGGGGACAGGGCTATGGCTACACCTTC. It is translated as CASSLEGGQGYGYTF.

The chain has TRBV29-1 and TRBJ2-1; the match to TRBD2 covers 8 bases. Per germline, CDR1 SQVTM and CDR2 ANQGSEA. This CDR3 spans 15 amino acids. V trimming: 2 bases; J trimming: 4 bases; junction bases outside the gene matches: 7. The CDR3 nucleotides read TGCAGCGTTGAAATTCCTAGCGGGCTTTACAATGAGCAGTTCTTC. Amino acid sequence: CSVEIPSGLYNEQFF.

The chain employs TRBV7-9 and TRBJ1-5; TRBD1 might be the D (6 bases). The CDR3 extends over 14 amino acids. The germline V gene has CDR1 SEHNR and CDR2 FQNEAQ (reference sequence). Trimming cost V 5 bases and J 1 base, with 9 bases left between them. CDR3 nucleotide sequence: TGTGCCAGCAGCAAGGACAGAAGCAATCAGCCCCAGCATTTT. It translates to CASSKDRSNQPQHF.

The genes are TRBV28 and TRBJ2-7, with D possibly TRBD2 on 5 matching bases. V shed 6 bases and J shed 5 bases, with 14 bases lying between them. CDR1 and CDR2 (germline): MDHEN, SYDVKM. CDR3 length: 13 residues. CDR3 loop: CASRGRLRDEQYF. CDR3 in DNA: TGTGCCAGCAGAGGACGATTGAGGGACGAGCAGTACTTC.

The chain is built from TRBV5-1 and TRBJ2-7; no clear D. V shed 1 base and J shed 3 bases, with 11 bases lying between them. Germline CDR1 SGHRS, CDR2 YFSETQ. The CDR3 has 14 residues. CDR3 nucleotides: TGCGCCAGCAGCTTGAGTGTACAGAGCTACGAGCAGTACTTC. Amino acid sequence: CASSLSVQSYEQYF.

The chain is built from TRBV7-2 and TRBJ2-4, with TRBD2 matching 7 bases. J gave up 1 base and V 2 bases, and 8 bases lay outside the gene matches. The CDR3 totals 17 residues. Germline CDR1 reads SGHTA; CDR2 reads FQGNSA. The CDR3 DNA follows: TGTGCCAGCAGCTTATCCGGCGGGAGTGGCGCCAAAAACATTCAGTACTTC. Translation: CASSLSGGSGAKNIQYF. The full variable domain, completed using reference TRBV7-2 and TRBJ2-4, is GAGVSQSPSNKVTEKGKDVELRCDPISGHTALYWYRQSLGQGLEFLIYFQGNSAPDKSGLPSDRFSAERTGGSVSTLTIQRTQQEDSAVYLCASSLSGGSGAKNIQYFGAGTRLSVL.